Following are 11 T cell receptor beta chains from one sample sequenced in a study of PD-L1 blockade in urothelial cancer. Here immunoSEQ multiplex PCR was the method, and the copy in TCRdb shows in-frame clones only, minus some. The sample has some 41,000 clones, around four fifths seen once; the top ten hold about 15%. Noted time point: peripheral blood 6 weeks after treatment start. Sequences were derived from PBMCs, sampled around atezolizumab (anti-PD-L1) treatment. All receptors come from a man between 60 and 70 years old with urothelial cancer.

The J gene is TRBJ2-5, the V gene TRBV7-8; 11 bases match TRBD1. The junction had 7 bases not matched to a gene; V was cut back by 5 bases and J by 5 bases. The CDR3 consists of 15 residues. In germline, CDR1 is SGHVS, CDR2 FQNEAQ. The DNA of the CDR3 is TGTGCCAGCAGCCTTGGACAGGGGGCATGGGAGACCCAGTACTTC. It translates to CASSLGQGAWETQYF.

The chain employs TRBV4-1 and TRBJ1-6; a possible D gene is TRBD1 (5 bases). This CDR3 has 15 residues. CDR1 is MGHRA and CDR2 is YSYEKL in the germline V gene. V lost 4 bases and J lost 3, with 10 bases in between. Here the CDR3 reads CASSPGQLYNSPLHF. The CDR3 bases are TGCGCCAGCAGCCCAGGACAACTCTATAATTCACCCCTCCACTTT.

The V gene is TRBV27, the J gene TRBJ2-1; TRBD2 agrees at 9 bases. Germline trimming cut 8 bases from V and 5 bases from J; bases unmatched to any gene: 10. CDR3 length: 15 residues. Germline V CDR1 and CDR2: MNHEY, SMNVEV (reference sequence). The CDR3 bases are TGTGCCAGCCAGCGGGGGGAAAACAATCACAATGAGCAGTTCTTC. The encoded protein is CASQRGENNHNEQFF.

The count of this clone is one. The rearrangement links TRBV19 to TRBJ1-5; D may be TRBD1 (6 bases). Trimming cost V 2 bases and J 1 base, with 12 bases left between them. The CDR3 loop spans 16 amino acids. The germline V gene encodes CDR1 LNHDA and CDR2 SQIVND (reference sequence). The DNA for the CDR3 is TGTGCCAGTAGTATACCGCGGACAGCGAGCAATCAGCCCCAGCATTTT. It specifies CASSIPRTASNQPQHF.

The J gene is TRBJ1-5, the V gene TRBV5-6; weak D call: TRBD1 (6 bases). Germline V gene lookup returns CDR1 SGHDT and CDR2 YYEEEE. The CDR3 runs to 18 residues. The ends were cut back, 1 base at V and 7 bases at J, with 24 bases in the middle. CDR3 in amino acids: CASSLWGRLSYGKQPQHF. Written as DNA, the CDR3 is TGTGCCAGCAGCTTGTGGGGGCGGTTGAGTTACGGAAAACAGCCCCAGCATTTT.

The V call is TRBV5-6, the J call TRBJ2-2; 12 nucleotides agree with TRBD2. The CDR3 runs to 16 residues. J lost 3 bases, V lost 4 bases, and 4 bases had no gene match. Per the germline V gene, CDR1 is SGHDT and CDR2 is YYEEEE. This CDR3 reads CASSMTSGGHTGELFF. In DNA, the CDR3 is TGTGCCAGCAGCATGACTAGCGGGGGACACACCGGGGAGCTGTTTTTT.

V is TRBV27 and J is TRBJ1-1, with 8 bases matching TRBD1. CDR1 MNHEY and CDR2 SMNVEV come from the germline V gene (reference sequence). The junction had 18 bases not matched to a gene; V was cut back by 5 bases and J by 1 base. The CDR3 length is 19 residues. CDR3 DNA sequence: TGTGCCAGCAGTCCGGACAGGGTTCTGAAGCCAAAAAAGAACACTGAAGCTTTCTTT. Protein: CASSPDRVLKPKKNTEAFF.

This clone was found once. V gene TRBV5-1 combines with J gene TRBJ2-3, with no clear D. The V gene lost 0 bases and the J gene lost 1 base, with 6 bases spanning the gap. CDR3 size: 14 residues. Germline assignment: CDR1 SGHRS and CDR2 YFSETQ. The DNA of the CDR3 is TGCGCCAGCAGCTTGGCCGTTGGCACAGATACGCAGTATTTT. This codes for CASSLAVGTDTQYF.

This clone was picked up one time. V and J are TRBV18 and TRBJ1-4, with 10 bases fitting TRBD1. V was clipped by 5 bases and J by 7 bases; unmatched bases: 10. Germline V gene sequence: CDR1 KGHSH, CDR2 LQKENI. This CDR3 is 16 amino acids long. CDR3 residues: CASSGGQGSTPEKLFF. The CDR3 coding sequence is TGTGCCAGCTCAGGGGGACAGGGGTCCACTCCTGAAAAACTGTTTTTT.

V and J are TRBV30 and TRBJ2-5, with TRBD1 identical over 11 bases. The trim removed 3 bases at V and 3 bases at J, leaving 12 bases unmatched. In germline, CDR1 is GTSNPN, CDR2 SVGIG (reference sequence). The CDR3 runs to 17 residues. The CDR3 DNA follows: TGTGCCTGGAGAGGCGGGACAGGGGGATTCGGAGAAGAGACCCAGTACTTC. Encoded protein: CAWRGGTGGFGEETQYF.

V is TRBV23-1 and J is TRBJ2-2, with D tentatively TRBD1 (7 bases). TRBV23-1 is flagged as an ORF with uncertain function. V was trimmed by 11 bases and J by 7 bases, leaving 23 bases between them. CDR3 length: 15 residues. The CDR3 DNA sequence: TGCGCCGGATCCGACAGGGAGGAACATCGCGGGGAGCTGTTTTTT. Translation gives CAGSDREEHRGELFF.